The sequence of this T cell receptor (beta chain) was determined in a study of T-cell reconstitution after alpha-beta-depleted transplantation in children. The CDR3 has 15 amino acids. Losses at the gene ends were 0 bases for V and 7 bases for J; bases not matched to a gene: 3. The germline gives CDR1 LGHDT, CDR2 YNNKEL (reference sequence). Construction of the TCRbeta library involved unique molecular identifiers. TCRdb re-called the PCR reads with MiXCR, one entry per CDR3 protein. The sample comprises approximately 300,000 distinct CDR3 sequences, around a tenth of which are singletons, and 20% to 25% rests with the top ten. This clonotype was seen repeatedly, ten times or more. Antigen specificity is unknown. Whole-study results and caveats: Several hundred expanded graft clones reportedly gave rise to the alpha-beta T cells present about two months after transplant. Newly made T cells mostly supplied T-cell counts and diversity one year after transplant.

This sample comprised peripheral blood, obtained 180 days after TCRalphabeta/CD19-depleted stem cell transplant. The receptor was isolated from a male patient under 10 years old who had a stem cell transplant for chronic granulomatous disease, so the T cells may come from the graft donor. The chain joins TRBV3-1 to TRBJ2-1, with 10 bases identical to TRBD2. In DNA, the CDR3 is TGTGCCAGCAGCCAAGAGGGACTAGCGAGGAATGAGCAGTTCTTC. It yields the protein CASSQEGLARNEQFF.